The sequence of this T cell receptor beta chain was determined in a study of T-cell memory formation after mild COVID-19. This clonotype was observed a handful of times. The germline V gene encodes CDR1 ENHRY and CDR2 SYGVKD. The CDR3 is 15 residues long. With V trimmed by 3 bases and J by 3 bases, 2 bases remained unmatched. One entry per CDR3 protein, called by TCRdb with MiXCR from the 5' RACE reads. Of approximately 54,000 distinct CDR3 sequences listed, less than 15% were seen once; the top ten hold approximately 25%. The genes are TRBV10-3 and TRBJ2-5, with TRBD2 matching 12 bases. The receptor was isolated from a man younger than 30 who had mild COVID-19 (a few samples of this study predate the infection). Cell type and time point are not known. Material for sequencing was PBMCs or a T cell subset sorted from them (not recorded which). The CDR3 is CAISERTSGEETQYF. Here the CDR3 DNA reads TGTGCCATCAGTGAACGGACTAGCGGGGAAGAGACCCAGTACTTC.